The 3 T cell receptor beta chains given below trace back to one sample, sequenced in a study of blood T cell repertoires in COVID-19. TCRdb keeps only in-frame clones here, not all; method: immunoSEQ multiplex PCR. The sample has 90,000 to 110,000 clones, 85% to 90% seen once. The sample taken for sequencing was peripheral blood. The source is a human donor in a cohort sampled during active COVID-19.

This clone appeared a single time. The J gene is TRBJ2-7, the V gene TRBV24-1; 8 bases align to TRBD1. The CDR3 is 15 residues long. V lost 0 bases to trimming and J lost 3 bases; unmatched junction nucleotides: 3. The germline gives CDR1 KGHDR, CDR2 SFDVKD. CDR3 DNA: TGTGCCACCAGTGATTTGGGACAGGGAAGCTACGAGCAGTACTTC. Encoded protein: CATSDLGQGSYEQYF.

The genes are TRBV28 and TRBJ1-1; TRBD1 is a possible D gene (6 bases). Looked up from germline, CDR1 is MDHEN and CDR2 is SYDVKM. The CDR3 spans 14 residues. The germline V and J ends were trimmed by 2 bases and 5 bases, with 12 bases remaining between them. CDR3 nucleotides: TGTGCCAGCAGTTTAGGGGGGGCTTGGACTGAAGCTTTCTTT. Translated: CASSLGGAWTEAFF.

The chain carries TRBV27 and TRBJ1-6; tentatively, D is TRBD1 (6 bases). The germline V gene encodes CDR1 MNHEY and CDR2 SMNVEV (reference sequence). The CDR3 runs 13 residues. V was shortened by 4 bases and J by 14 bases, with 15 bases between the two germline ends. The CDR3 sequence: CASSSGEIKTLHF. DNA for the CDR3: TGTGCCAGCAGTTCAGGGGAGATCAAGACCCTCCACTTT.